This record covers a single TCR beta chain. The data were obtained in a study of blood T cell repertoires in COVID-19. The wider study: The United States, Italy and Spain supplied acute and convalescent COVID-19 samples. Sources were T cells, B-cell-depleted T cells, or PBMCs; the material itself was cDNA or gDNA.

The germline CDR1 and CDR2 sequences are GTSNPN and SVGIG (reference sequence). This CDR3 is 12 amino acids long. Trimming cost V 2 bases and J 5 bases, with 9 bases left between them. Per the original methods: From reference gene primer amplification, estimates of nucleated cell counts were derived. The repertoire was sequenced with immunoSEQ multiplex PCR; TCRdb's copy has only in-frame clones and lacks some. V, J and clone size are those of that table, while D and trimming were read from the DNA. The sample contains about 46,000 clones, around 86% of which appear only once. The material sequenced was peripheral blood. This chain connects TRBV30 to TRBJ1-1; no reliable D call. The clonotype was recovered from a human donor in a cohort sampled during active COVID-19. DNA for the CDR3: TGTGCCTGGAGTTTAGAGGGTACTGAAGCTTTCTTT. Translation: CAWSLEGTEAFF.